The sequence of this T cell receptor (beta chain) was determined in a study of siplizumab effects on memory and regulatory T cells. The study, taken as a whole, reports: It seemed that naive T cells were more diverse than memory cells and were major contributors to the alloresponse. Alloreactive sequences that could be traced to unstimulated CD4+ memory cells showed a significant reduction under siplizumab. Only a minority of proliferating CD4+ or CD8+ clones had an assignable naive or memory phenotype, with roughly 80-96% lacking one.

Here immunoSEQ multiplex PCR was the method, and the copy in TCRdb shows in-frame clones only, minus some. The data show some 65,000 clones, about 87% seen once. The CDR3 spans 15 residues. The V segment lost 0 bases and the J segment 10 bases; nucleotides outside the gene matches: 9. CDR1 is GTSNPN and CDR2 is SVGIG in the germline V gene (reference sequence). Regarding this clone: The antigen remains undetermined.

The sequencing sample was made of Tregs sorted from blood. The rearrangement links TRBV30 to TRBJ2-1; TRBD2 aligns across 10 bases. The clonotype was recovered from a human donor in good health. The DNA of the CDR3 is TGTGCCTGGAGTGTACGGGGACTAGCGCGGATCGAGCAGTTCTTC. Residues: CAWSVRGLARIEQFF.